This TCR beta chain emerged from a study of blood T cell repertoires in COVID-19. Only in-frame clones appear in the TCRdb table, and some are missing; sequencing was by immunoSEQ multiplex PCR. The sample carries about 210,000 clones, roughly 84% recorded once. Germline V gene lookup returns CDR1 LNHDA and CDR2 SQIVND (reference sequence). The CDR3 consists of 17 residues. V was pared by 1 base and J by 1 base, with 8 bases of the junction left unmatched. The chain is built from TRBV19 and TRBJ2-3, with 7 bases that match TRBD2. The sequenced sample was PBMCs or T cells enriched from blood (not recorded which). This TCR derives from a young man in a cohort exposed to, infected with or recovered from COVID-19 (not recorded which). The CDR3: CASSIGLGGPRTDTQYF. CDR3 coding DNA: TGTGCCAGTAGTATAGGATTGGGAGGGCCCCGCACAGATACGCAGTATTTT.